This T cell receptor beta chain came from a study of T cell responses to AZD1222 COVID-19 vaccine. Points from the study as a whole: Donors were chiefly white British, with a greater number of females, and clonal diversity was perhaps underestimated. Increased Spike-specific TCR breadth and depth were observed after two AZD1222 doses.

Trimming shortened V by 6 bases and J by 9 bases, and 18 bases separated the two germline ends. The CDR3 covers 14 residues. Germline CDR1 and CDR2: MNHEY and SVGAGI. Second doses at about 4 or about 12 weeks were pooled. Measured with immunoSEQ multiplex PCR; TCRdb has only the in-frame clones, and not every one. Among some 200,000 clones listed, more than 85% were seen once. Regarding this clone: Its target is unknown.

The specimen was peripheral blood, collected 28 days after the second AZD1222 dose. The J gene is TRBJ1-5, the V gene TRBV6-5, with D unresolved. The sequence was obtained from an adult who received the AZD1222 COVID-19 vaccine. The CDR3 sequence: CASSPQREDWPQHF. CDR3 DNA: TGTGCCAGCAGCCCCCAGCGGGAAGATTGGCCCCAGCATTTT.